Below, 9 T cell receptor beta chains from the same sample are listed, as sequenced in a study of CD8 T cells in Susac syndrome. Random hexamers served to reverse transcribe about 0.5 to 1 ug RNA. Using its own MiXCR run on the immunoSEQ multiplex PCR reads, TCRdb lists one record per CDR3 protein. The sample lists fewer than 150,000 distinct CDR3 sequences; more than 85% were seen once. Sequencing was performed on CD8+ T cells from PBMCs. These receptors were collected from a human donor with Susac syndrome.

This chain connects TRBV12-3 or TRBV12-4 to TRBJ1-2; a weak D match, TRBD1 (5 bases). V gave up 4 bases and J gave up 7 bases, with 13 bases separating them. The CDR3 is 13 residues long. CDR3 coding DNA: TGTGCCAGCAGTTCGGGGGGGGTACTTGGCTACACCTTC. It yields the protein CASSSGGVLGYTF.

The CDR3: CASSTTRLTEDYGYTF. The CDR3 DNA sequence: TGTGCCAGCAGCACCACCCGATTAACGGAGGACTATGGCTACACCTTC. The chain couples TRBV7-9 to TRBJ1-2, with D uncertain. V gave up 5 bases and J gave up 3 bases, with 19 bases separating them. Germline CDR1 SEHNR, CDR2 FQNEAQ (reference sequence). There are 16 residues in the CDR3.

The rearrangement joins TRBV4-1 to TRBJ2-5; D gene unclear. Trimming removed 4 bases at V and 2 bases at J, with 14 bases between. The CDR3 loop spans 15 amino acids. CDR1 and CDR2 (germline): MGHRA, YSYEKL. CDR3 nucleotides: TGCGCCAGCAGCCCGTGGGCGGATACTCAAGAGACCCAGTACTTC. Its translation: CASSPWADTQETQYF.

The chain links TRBV5-1 to TRBJ1-1; 8 nucleotides match TRBD1. Germline V gives CDR1 SGHRS, CDR2 YFSETQ. The CDR3 has 14 amino acids. Trimming took 4 bases from V and 2 from J; bases not matched to a gene: 4. CDR3 loop: CASSGGQGNTEAFF. Written as DNA, the CDR3 is TGCGCCAGCAGCGGCGGACAGGGAAACACTGAAGCTTTCTTT. The full variable domain, its missing parts supplied by reference TRBV5-1 and TRBJ1-1, is KAGVTQTPRYLIKTRGQQVTLSCSPISGHRSVSWYQQTPGQGLQFLFEYFSETQRNKGNFPGRFSGRQFSNSRSEMNVSTLELGDSALYLCASSGGQGNTEAFFGQGTRLTVV.

This chain joins TRBV13 and TRBJ1-5; TRBD1 agrees at 8 bases. The CDR3 runs 15 residues. With V trimmed by 5 bases and J by 0 bases, 3 bases remained unmatched. CDR1 PRHDT and CDR2 FYEKMQ come from the germline V gene (reference sequence). Here the CDR3 reads CASSRTGNSNQPQHF. The CDR3 DNA reads TGTGCCAGCAGCCGGACAGGGAATAGCAATCAGCCCCAGCATTTT. The complete variable domain, with remaining parts taken from reference TRBV13 and TRBJ1-5, reads AAGVIQSPRHLIKEKRETATLKCYPIPRHDTVYWYQQGPGQDPQFLISFYEKMQSDKGSIPDRFSAQQFSDYHSELNMSSLELGDSALYFCASSRTGNSNQPQHFGDGTRLSIL.

The chain joins TRBV30 to TRBJ1-5; D possibly corresponds to TRBD1 (5 bases). This CDR3 comprises 15 residues. CDR1 is GTSNPN and CDR2 is SVGIG in the germline V gene (reference sequence). Trimming stripped 2 bases from V and 8 bases from J, with 19 bases between. The CDR3 DNA reads TGTGCCTGGAGTTTTCCAGGGCCATTAAGAGAGCCCCAGCATTTT. Its protein is CAWSFPGPLREPQHF.

The V gene is TRBV13, the J gene TRBJ2-1; D is unresolved. Germline CDR1 is PRHDT and CDR2 is FYEKMQ (reference sequence). Trimming cost V 4 bases and J 4 bases, with 5 bases left between them. This CDR3 region has 12 residues. The CDR3 DNA follows: TGTGCCAGCAGCTCCATTTACAATGAGCAGTTCTTC. Its translation: CASSSIYNEQFF.

V and J are TRBV29-1 and TRBJ2-7; the D gene is possibly TRBD2 (6 bases). Germline V gene sequence: CDR1 SQVTM, CDR2 ANQGSEA. There are 13 residues in the CDR3. The V and J ends lost 7 bases and 2 bases respectively, with 15 bases between them. The CDR3 sequence is CSAGGGRTYEQYF. CDR3 DNA: TGCAGCGCTGGGGGAGGCCGGACCTACGAGCAGTACTTC.

The chain uses TRBV28 and TRBJ2-7, with 7 nucleotides matching TRBD1. The CDR3 totals 14 residues. CDR1 and CDR2 (germline): MDHEN, SYDVKM. Trimming removed 1 base from V and 3 bases from J; junction bases left unmatched: 3. Here the CDR3 DNA reads TGTGCCAGCAGTTTATTGGGACAGAGCTACGAGCAGTACTTC. Translation gives CASSLLGQSYEQYF.